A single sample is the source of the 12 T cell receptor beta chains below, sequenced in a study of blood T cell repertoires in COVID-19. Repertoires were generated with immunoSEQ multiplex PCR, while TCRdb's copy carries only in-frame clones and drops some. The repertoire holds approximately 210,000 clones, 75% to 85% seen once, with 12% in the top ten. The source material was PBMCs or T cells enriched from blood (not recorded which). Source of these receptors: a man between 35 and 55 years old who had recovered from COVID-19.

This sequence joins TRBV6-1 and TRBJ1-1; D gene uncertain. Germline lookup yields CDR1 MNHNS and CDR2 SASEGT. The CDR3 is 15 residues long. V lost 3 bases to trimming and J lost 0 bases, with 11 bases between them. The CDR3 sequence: CASSDYVNMNTEAFF. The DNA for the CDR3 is TGTGCCAGCAGTGATTACGTCAACATGAACACTGAAGCTTTCTTT.

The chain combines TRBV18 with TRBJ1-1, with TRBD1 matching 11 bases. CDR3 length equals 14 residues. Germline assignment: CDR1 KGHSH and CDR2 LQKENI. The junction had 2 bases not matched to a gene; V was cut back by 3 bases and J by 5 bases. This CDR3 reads CASSPGTGGTEAFF. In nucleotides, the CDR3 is TGTGCCAGCTCACCCGGGACAGGGGGAACTGAAGCTTTCTTT.

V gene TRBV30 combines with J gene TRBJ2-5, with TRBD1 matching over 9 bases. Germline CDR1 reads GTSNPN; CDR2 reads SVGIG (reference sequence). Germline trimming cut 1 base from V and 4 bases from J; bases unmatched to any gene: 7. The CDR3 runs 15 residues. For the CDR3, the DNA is TGTGCCTGGAGTGGGGACAGGGCAGGGCGAGAGACCCAGTACTTC. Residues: CAWSGDRAGRETQYF.

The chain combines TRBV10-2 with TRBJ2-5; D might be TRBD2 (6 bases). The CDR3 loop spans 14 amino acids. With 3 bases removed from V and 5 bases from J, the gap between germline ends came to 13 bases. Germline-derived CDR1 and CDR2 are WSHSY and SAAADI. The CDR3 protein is CASSDLAGSETQYF. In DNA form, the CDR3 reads TGCGCCAGCAGTGACCTGGCGGGAAGTGAGACCCAGTACTTC.

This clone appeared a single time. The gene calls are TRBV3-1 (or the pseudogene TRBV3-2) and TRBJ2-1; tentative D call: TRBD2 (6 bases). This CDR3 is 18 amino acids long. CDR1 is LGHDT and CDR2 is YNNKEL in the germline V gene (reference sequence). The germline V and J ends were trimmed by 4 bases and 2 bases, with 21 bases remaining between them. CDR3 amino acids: CASSPLVRSGFPYNEQFF. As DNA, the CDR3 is TGTGCCAGCAGCCCACTAGTCCGTAGCGGATTCCCCTACAATGAGCAGTTCTTC.

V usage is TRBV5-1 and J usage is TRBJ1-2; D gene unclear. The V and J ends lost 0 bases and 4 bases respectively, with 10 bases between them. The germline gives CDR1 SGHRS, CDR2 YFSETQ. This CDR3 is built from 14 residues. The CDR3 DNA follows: TGCGCCAGCAGCTTGGAGGATGGAGGCTATGGCTACACCTTC. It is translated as CASSLEDGGYGYTF. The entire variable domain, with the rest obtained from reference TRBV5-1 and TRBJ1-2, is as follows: KAGVTQTPRYLIKTRGQQVTLSCSPISGHRSVSWYQQTPGQGLQFLFEYFSETQRNKGNFPGRFSGRQFSNSRSEMNVSTLELGDSALYLCASSLEDGGYGYTFGSGTRLTVV.

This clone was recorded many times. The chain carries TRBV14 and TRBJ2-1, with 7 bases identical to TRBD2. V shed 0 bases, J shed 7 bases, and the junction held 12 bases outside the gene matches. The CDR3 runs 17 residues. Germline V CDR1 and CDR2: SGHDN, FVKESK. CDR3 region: CASSQEGWAGAWNEQFF. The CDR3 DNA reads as TGTGCCAGCAGCCAAGAGGGGTGGGCGGGAGCCTGGAATGAGCAGTTCTTC.

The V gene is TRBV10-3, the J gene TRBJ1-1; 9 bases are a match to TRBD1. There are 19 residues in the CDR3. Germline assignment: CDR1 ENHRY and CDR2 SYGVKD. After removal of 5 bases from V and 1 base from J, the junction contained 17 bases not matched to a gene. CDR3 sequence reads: CAISPTGGSSDRRNTEAFF. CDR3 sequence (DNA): TGTGCCATCAGTCCGACAGGGGGATCGAGTGATAGGAGGAACACTGAAGCTTTCTTT.

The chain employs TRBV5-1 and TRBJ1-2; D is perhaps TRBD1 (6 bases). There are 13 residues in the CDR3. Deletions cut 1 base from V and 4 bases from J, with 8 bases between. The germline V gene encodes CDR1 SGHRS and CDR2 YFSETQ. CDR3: CASSLTGIYGYTF. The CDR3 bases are TGCGCCAGCAGCTTGACAGGGATCTATGGCTACACCTTC. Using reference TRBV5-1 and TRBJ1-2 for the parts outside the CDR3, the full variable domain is KAGVTQTPRYLIKTRGQQVTLSCSPISGHRSVSWYQQTPGQGLQFLFEYFSETQRNKGNFPGRFSGRQFSNSRSEMNVSTLELGDSALYLCASSLTGIYGYTFGSGTRLTVV.

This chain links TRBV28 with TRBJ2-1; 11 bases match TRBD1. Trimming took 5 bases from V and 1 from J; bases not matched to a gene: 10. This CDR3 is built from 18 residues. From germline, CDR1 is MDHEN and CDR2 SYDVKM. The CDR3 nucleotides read TGTGCCAGCAGTCCCACGGGACAGGGGGTTGGATCCTACAATGAGCAGTTCTTC. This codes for CASSPTGQGVGSYNEQFF.

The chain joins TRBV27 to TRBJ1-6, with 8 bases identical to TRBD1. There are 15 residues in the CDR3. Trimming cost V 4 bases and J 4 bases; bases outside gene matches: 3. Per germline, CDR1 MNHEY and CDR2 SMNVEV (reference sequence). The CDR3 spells CASSWGQAYNSPLHF. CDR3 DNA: TGTGCCAGCAGTTGGGGACAGGCGTATAATTCACCCCTCCACTTT.

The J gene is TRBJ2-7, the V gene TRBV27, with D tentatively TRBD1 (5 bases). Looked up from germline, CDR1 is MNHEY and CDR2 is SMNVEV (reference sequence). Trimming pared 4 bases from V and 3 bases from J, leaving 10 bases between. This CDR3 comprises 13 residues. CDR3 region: CASSSGPNYEQYF. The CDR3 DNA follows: TGTGCCAGCAGTTCAGGGCCCAACTACGAGCAGTACTTC.